This T cell receptor beta chain appears in the sequencing data of a study of patients and donors after allogeneic stem cell transplantation. A single record per CDR3 protein comes from TCRdb applying MiXCR to the RT-PCR reads. The table lists 190,000 or so distinct CDR3 sequences, about 38% of them singletons. Trimming took 9 bases from V and 0 from J, leaving 6 bases between them. Looked up from germline, CDR1 is MDHEN and CDR2 is SYDVKM. CDR3 length: 12 residues. Specimen: blood, either unsorted or a sorted T cell fraction (not recorded which). The V call is TRBV28, the J call TRBJ2-1, with D unclear. The TCR originated in a human donor who was either an allogeneic HSCT recipient or a stem cell or donor lymphocyte infusion donor (not recorded which). It is not recorded whose cells these are; they may come from a transplant donor. Here the CDR3 reads CASLSSYNEQFF. As DNA, the CDR3 is TGTGCCAGTCTGTCCTCCTACAATGAGCAGTTCTTC.